Below, 6 T cell receptor beta chains from the same sample are listed, as sequenced in a study of blood T cells in healthy people across ages. Sample-barcoded 5' priming and a J-beta primer mix drove a second PCR of roughly 7 to 11 cycles. TCRdb re-called the 5' RACE reads with MiXCR, one entry per CDR3 protein. The sample shows 700,000 to 1,000,000 distinct CDR3 sequences, approximately 44% of them seen only once. Sample: blood. The receptors originated from a man in his sixties in good health.

V and J are TRBV12-3 or TRBV12-4 and TRBJ2-4, with 9 bases fitting TRBD1. TRBJ2-7 explains the end of the DNA better; the J call may be wrong. The CDR3 sequence is 15 residues long. The CDR3 DNA reads TGTGCCAGCAGTTTGAAGGGACAGGGAAGCTACGAGCAGTACTTC. Protein sequence: CASSLKGQGSYEQYF.

In this sample, this clonotype turned up a few times. The V call is TRBV20-1, the J call TRBJ2-5; 9 bases match TRBD2. The CDR3 loop spans 14 amino acids. J gave up 5 bases and V 5 bases, and 9 bases lay outside the gene matches. Germline CDR1 reads DFQATT; CDR2 reads SNEGSKA (reference sequence). CDR3 residues: CSAGVAGAGETQYF. The CDR3 nucleotides read TGCAGTGCTGGAGTAGCGGGGGCTGGGGAGACCCAGTACTTC.

V is TRBV7-9 and J is TRBJ2-7, with D possibly being TRBD2 (5 bases). Trimming took 0 bases from V and 6 from J, leaving 15 bases between them. The CDR3 totals 15 residues. Germline assignment: CDR1 SEHNR and CDR2 FQNEAQ (reference sequence). The CDR3 here is CASSLASIGESEQYF. CDR3 sequence (DNA): TGTGCCAGCAGCTTAGCCTCTATCGGGGAAAGCGAGCAGTACTTC.

This chain connects TRBV7-2 to TRBJ2-7; D perhaps matches TRBD2 (7 bases). Trimming removed 10 bases from V and 2 bases from J, with 21 bases in between. This CDR3 contains 15 residues. Per the germline V gene, CDR1 is SGHTA and CDR2 is FQGNSA. The CDR3 spells CATGRGGGFPYEQYF. The DNA for the CDR3 is TGTGCCACCGGAAGGGGGGGGGGCTTCCCCTACGAGCAGTACTTC.

This clonotype was picked up a small number of times. The J gene is TRBJ1-2, the V gene TRBV29-1; D remains ambiguous. V dropped 3 bases and J dropped 4 bases, with 15 bases sitting between them. The CDR3 is made up of 14 amino acids. Germline V CDR1 and CDR2: SQVTM, ANQGSEA. The CDR3 protein is CSVDPPSAGYGYTF. The CDR3 nucleotides read TGCAGCGTTGATCCCCCCAGCGCGGGCTATGGCTACACCTTC.

This chain links TRBV6-5 with TRBJ2-7; D tentatively reads TRBD1 or TRBD2 (6 bases each). The V end lost 7 bases, the J end lost 1 base, and 17 bases lay between the germline ends. This CDR3 comprises 15 residues. The germline V gene has CDR1 MNHEY and CDR2 SVGAGI. This chain's CDR3 is CASIKVGGASYEQYF. CDR3 in DNA: TGTGCCAGCATCAAGGTGGGGGGCGCATCCTACGAGCAGTACTTC.